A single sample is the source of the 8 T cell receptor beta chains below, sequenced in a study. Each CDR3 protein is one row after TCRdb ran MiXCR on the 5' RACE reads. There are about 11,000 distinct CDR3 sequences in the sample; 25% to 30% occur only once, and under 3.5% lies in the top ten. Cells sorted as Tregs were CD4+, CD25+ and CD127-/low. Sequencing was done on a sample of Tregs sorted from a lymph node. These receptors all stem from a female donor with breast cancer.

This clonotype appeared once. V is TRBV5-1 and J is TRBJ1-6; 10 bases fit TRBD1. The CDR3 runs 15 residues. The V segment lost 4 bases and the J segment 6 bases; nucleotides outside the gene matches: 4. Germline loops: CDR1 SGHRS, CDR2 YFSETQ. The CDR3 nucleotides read TGCGCCAGCAGCCCCGGGACAGGGGTTAATTCACCCCTCCACTTT. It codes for CASSPGTGVNSPLHF.

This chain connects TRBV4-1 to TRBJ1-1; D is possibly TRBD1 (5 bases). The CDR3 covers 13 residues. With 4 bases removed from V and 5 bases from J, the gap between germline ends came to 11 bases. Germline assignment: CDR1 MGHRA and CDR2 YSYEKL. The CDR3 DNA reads TGCGCCAGCAGCCCCGGGACCCAGACTGAAGCTTTCTTT. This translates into CASSPGTQTEAFF.

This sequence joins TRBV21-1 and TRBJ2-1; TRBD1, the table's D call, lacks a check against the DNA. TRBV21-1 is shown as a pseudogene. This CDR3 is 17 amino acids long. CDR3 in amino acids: CASSKVAAELTGDEQFF. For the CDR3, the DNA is TGTGCCAGCAGCAAAGTGGCGGCCGAATTAACGGGCGATGAGCAGTTCTTC.

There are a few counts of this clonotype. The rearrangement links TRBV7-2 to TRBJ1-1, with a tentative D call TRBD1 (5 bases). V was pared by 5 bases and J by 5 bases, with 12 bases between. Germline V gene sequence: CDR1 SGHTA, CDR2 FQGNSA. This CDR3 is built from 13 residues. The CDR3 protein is CASSPGTLTEAFF. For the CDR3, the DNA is TGTGCCAGCAGCCCCGGGACTTTGACTGAAGCTTTCTTT.

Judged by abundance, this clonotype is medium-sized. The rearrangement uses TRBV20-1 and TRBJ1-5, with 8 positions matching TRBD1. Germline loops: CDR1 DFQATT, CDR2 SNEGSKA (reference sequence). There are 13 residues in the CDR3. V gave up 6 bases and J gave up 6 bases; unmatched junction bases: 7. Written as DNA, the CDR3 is TGCAGTGCCTCTGGACAGGGTTTTCAGCCCCAGCATTTT. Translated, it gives CSASGQGFQPQHF.

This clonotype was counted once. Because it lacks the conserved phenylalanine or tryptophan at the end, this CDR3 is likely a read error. As DNA, the CDR3 is TGCGCCAGCAGCTACGGACTAGCGGGAGACCATGAGCAGTTCCTC. It translates to CASSYGLAGDHEQFL. V gene TRBV10-2 combines with J gene TRBJ2-1; TRBD2 matches at 13 bases. V dropped 6 bases and J dropped 8; count of bases not matched to a gene: 7. CDR3 length equals 15 residues. The V gene's germline CDR1 is WSHSY and CDR2 SAAADI.

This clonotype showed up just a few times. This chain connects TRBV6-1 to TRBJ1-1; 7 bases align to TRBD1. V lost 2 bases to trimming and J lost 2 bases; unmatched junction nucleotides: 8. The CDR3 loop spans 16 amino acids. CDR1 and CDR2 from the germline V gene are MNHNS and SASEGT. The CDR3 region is CASSEMTRTGNTEAFF. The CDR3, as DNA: TGTGCCAGCAGTGAAATGACCAGGACAGGAAACACTGAAGCTTTCTTT.

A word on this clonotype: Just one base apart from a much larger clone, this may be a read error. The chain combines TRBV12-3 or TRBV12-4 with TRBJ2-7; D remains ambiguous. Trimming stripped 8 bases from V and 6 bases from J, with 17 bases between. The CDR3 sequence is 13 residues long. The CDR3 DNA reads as TGTGCCAGCGGCCACCCGAGTCTGAGCGAGCAGTACTTC. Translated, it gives CASGHPSLSEQYF.